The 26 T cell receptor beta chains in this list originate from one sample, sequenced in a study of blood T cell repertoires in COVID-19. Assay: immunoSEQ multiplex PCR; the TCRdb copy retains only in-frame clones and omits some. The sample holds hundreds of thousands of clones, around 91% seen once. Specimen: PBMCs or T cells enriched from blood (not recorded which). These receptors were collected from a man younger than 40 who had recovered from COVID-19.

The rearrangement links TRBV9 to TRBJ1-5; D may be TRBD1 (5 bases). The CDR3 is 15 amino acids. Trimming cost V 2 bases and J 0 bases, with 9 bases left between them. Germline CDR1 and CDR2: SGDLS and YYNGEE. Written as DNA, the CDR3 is TGTGCCAGCAGCGTTGACAGTACTAGCAATCAGCCCCAGCATTTT. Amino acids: CASSVDSTSNQPQHF.

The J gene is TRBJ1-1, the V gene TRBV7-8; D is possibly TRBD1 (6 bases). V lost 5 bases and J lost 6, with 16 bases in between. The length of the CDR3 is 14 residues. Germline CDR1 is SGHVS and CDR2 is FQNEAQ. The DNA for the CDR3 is TGTGCCAGCAGCCGGATCACAGGGAGTCCTGAAGCTTTCTTT. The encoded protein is CASSRITGSPEAFF.

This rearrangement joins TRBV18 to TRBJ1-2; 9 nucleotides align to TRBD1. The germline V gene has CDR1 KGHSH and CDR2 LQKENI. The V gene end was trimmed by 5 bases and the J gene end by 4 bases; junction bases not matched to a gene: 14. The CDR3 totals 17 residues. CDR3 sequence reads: CASSKIGGTGYSYGYTF. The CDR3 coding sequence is TGTGCCAGCTCAAAAATCGGAGGGACAGGGTACAGCTATGGCTACACCTTC. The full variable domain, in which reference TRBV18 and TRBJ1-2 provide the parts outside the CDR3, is NAGVMQNPRHLVRRRGQEARLRCSPMKGHSHVYWYRQLPEEGLKFMVYLQKENIIDESGMPKERFSAEFPKEGPSILRIQQVVRGDSAAYFCASSKIGGTGYSYGYTFGSGTRLTVV.

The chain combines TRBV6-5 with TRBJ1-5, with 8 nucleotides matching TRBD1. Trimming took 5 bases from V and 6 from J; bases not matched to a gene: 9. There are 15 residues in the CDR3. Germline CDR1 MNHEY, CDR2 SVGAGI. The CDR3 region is CASSTRTGSGQPQHF. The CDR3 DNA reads TGTGCCAGCAGTACGAGGACAGGGTCGGGTCAGCCCCAGCATTTT.

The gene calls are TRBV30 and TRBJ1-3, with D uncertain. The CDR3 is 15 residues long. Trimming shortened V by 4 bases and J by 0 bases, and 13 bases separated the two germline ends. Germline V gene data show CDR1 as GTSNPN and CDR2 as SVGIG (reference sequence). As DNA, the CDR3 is TGTGCCTGGACCCAATTGCCCAGCTCTGGAAACACCATATATTTT. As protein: CAWTQLPSSGNTIYF.

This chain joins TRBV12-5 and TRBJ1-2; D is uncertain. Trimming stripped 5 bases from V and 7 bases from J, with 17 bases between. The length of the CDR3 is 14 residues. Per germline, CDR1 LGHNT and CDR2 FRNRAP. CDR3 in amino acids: CASGRDTFHLGYTF. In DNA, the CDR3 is TGTGCTAGTGGTCGCGACACGTTTCATCTTGGCTACACCTTC. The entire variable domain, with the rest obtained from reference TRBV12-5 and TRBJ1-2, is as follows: DARVTQTPRHKVTEMGQEVTMRCQPILGHNTVFWYRQTMMQGLELLAYFRNRAPLDDSGMPKDRFSAEMPDATLATLKIQPSEPRDSAVYFCASGRDTFHLGYTFGSGTRLTVV.

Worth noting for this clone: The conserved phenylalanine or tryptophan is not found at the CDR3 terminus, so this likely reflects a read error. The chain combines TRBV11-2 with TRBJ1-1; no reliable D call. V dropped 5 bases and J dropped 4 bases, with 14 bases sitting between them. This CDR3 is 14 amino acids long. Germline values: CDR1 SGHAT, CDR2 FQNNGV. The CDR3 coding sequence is TGTGCCAGCAGCCCCGGACTCGCGGTCACTGAAGCTTTCCTT. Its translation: CASSPGLAVTEAFL.

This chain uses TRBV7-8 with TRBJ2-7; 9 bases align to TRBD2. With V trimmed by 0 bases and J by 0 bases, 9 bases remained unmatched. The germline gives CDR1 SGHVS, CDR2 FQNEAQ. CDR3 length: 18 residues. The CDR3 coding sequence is TGTGCCAGCAGCTTAGCTAGCGCTAGCGGGACGAGCTCCTACGAGCAGTACTTC. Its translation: CASSLASASGTSSYEQYF.

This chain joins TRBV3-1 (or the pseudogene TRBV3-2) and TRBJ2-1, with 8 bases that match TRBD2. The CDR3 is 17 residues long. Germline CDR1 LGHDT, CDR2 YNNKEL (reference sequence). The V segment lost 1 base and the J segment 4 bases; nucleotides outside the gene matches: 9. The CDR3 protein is CASSQVSNGRGYNEQFF. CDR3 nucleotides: TGTGCCAGCAGCCAAGTGTCTAACGGGAGGGGATACAATGAGCAGTTCTTC.

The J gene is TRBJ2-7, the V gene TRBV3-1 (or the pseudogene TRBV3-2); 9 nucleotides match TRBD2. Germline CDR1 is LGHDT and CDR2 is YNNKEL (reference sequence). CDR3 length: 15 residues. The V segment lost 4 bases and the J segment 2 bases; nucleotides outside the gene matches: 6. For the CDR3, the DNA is TGTGCCAGCAGCCGCCGACTAGCGGATGCCTACGAGCAGTACTTC. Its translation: CASSRRLADAYEQYF.

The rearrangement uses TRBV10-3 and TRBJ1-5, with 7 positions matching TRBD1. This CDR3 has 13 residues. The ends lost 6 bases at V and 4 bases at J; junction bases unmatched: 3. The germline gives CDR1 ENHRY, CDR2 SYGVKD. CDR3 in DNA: TGTGCCATCAGCGGGACAGAGAATCAGCCCCAGCATTTT. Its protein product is CAISGTENQPQHF.

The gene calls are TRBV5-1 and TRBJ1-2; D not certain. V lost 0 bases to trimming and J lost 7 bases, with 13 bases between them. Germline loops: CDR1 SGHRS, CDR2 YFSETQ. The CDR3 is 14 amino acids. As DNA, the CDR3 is TGCGCCAGCAGCTTGGATAATAGCCGACGTGGCTACACCTTC. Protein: CASSLDNSRRGYTF.

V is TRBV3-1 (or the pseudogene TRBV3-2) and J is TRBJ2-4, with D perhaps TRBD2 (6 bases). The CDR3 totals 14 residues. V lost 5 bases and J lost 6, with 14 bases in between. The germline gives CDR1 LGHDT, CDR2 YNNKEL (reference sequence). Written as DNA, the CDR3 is TGTGCCAGCAGCACAAATAGCGGCCCAAACATTCAGTACTTC. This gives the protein CASSTNSGPNIQYF.

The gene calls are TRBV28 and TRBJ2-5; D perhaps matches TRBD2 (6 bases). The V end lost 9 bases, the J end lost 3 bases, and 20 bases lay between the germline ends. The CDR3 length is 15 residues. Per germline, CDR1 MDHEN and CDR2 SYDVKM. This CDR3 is CASRSAGGGEETQYF. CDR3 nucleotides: TGTGCCAGTCGGTCGGCGGGTGGCGGGGAAGAGACCCAGTACTTC.

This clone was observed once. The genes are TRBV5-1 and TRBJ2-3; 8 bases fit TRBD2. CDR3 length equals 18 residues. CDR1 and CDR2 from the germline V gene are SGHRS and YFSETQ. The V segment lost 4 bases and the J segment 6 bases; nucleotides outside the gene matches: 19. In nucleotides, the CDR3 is TGCGCCAGCAGCCCCAGCAAGTCTTCGGGAGGGCTTTCGGATACGCAGTATTTT. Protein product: CASSPSKSSGGLSDTQYF.

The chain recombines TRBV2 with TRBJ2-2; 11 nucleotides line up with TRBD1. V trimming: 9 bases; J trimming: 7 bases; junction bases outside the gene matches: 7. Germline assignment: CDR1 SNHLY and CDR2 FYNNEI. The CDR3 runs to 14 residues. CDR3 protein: CASWGQGVGGELFF. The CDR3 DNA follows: TGTGCCAGTTGGGGACAGGGGGTTGGCGGGGAGCTGTTTTTT.

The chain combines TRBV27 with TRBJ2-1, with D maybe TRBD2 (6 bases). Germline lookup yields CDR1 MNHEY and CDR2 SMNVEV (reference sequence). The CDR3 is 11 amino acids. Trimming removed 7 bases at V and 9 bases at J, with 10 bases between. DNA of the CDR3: TGTGCCAGCACCCAGGGACTTGAGCAGTTCTTC. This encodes CASTQGLEQFF.

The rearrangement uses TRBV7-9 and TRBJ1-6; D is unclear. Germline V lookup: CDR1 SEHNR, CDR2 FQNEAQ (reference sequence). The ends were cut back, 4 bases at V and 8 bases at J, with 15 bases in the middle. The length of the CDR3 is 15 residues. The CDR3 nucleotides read TGTGCCAGCAGCTCAGAACAGATCGTATATTCACCCCTCCACTTT. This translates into CASSSEQIVYSPLHF.

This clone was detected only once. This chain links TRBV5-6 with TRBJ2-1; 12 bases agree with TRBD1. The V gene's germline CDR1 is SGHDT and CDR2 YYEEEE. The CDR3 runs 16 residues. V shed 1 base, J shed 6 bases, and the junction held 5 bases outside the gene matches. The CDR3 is CASSLKWDRGPNEQFF. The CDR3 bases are TGTGCCAGCAGCTTGAAGTGGGACAGGGGGCCCAATGAGCAGTTCTTC.

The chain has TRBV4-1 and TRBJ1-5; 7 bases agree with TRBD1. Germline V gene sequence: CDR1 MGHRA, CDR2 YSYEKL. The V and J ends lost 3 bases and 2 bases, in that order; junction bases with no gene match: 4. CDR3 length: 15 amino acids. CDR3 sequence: CASSQGTGGNQPQHF. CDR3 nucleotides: TGCGCCAGCAGCCAGGGTACAGGGGGCAATCAGCCCCAGCATTTT.

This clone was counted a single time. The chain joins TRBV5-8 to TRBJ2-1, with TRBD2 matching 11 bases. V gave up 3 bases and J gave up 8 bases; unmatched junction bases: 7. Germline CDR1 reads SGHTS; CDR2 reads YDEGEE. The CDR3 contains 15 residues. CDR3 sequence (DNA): TGTGCCAGCAGCTCGGGGATTAGCGGGAGGGATGAGCAGTTCTTC. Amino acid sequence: CASSSGISGRDEQFF.

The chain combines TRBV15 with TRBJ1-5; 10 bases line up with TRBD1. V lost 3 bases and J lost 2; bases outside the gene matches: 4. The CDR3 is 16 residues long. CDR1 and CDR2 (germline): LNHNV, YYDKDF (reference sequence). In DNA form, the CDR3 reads TGTGCCACCAGCAGGCCCGGGACAGGGGGCAATCAGCCCCAGCATTTT. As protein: CATSRPGTGGNQPQHF. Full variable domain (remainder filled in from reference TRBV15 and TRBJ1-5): DAMVIQNPRYQVTQFGKPVTLSCSQTLNHNVMYWYQQKSSQAPKLLFHYYDKDFNNEADTPDNFQSRRPNTSFCFLDIRSPGLGDTAMYLCATSRPGTGGNQPQHFGDGTRLSIL.

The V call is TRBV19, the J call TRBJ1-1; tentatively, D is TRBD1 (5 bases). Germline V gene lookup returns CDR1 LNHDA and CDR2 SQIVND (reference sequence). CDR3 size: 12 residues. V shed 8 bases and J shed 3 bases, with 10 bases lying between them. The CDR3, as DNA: TGTGCCAGTCTAGACAGTTACACTGAAGCTTTCTTT. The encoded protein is CASLDSYTEAFF.

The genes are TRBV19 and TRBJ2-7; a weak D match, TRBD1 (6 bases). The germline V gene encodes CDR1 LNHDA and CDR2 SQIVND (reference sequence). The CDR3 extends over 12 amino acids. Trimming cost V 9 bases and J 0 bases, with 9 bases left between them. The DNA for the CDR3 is TGTGCCAGCCGGGACACCTCCTACGAGCAGTACTTC. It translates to CASRDTSYEQYF.

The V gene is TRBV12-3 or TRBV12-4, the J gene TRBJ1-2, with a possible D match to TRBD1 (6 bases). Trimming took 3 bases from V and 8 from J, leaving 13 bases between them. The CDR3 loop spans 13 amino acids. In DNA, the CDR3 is TGTGCCAGCAGTTTGGGCCAGGGGATAGGCTACACCTTC. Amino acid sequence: CASSLGQGIGYTF.

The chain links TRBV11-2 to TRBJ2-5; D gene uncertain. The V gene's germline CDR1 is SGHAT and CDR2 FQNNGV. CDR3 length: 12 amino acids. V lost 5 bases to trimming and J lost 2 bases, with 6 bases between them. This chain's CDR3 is CASSQNQETQYF. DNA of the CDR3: TGTGCCAGCAGCCAAAATCAAGAGACCCAGTACTTC.